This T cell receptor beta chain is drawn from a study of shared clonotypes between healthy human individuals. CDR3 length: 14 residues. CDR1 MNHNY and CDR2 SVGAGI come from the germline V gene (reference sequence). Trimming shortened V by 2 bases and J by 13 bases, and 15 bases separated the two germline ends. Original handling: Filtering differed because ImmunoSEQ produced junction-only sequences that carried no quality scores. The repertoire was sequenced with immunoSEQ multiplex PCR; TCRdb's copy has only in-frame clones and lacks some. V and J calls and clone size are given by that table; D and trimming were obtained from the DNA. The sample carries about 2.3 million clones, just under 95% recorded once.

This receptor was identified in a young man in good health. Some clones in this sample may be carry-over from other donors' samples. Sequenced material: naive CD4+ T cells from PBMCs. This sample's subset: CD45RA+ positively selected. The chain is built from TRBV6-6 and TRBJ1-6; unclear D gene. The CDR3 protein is CASSYDIGSFPLHF. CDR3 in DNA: TGTGCCAGCAGTTACGACATCGGAAGTTTCCCCCTCCACTTT.